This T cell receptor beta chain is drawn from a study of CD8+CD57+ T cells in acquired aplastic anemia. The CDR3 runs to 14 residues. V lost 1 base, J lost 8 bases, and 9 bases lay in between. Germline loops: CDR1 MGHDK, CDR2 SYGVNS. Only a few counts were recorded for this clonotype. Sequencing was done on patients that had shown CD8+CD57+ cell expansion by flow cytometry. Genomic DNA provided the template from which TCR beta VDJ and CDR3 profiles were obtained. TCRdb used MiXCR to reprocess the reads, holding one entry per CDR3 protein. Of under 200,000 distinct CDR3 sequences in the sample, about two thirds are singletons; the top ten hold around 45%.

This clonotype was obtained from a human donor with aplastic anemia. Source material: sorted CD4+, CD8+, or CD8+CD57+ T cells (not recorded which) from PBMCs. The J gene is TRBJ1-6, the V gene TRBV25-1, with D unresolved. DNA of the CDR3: TGTGCCAGCAGTGAATTAAACAGCTATTCACCCCTCCACTTT. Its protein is CASSELNSYSPLHF.